One sample yielded the 22 T cell receptor beta chains listed below, sequenced in a study of Graves' ophthalmopathy and Graves' hyperthyroidism. Amplification of the TCR beta CDR3 regions used RNA transcripts (as template). An initial RT-PCR round employing HTBI primers preceded a second-round multiplex PCR. TCRdb passed the multiplex PCR reads through MiXCR, listing each CDR3 protein once. The table has more than 150,000 distinct CDR3 sequences, less than 45% seen once. The sample taken for sequencing was peripheral blood. These TCRs come from a woman aged 40 to 55 with Graves' ophthalmopathy.

The V and J genes are TRBV7-2 and TRBJ2-7; 7 positions agree with TRBD2. The V and J ends lost 4 bases and 4 bases, in that order; junction bases with no gene match: 10. Germline-derived CDR1 and CDR2 are SGHTA and FQGNSA. The CDR3 consists of 15 residues. Here the CDR3 reads CASSWAGDPVYEQYF. The CDR3 region has the DNA TGTGCCAGCAGCTGGGCGGGAGACCCTGTATACGAGCAGTACTTC.

This sequence joins TRBV7-9 and TRBJ2-5; D call uncertain. This CDR3 has 15 residues. V lost 4 bases, J lost 1 base, and 13 bases lay in between. Germline loops: CDR1 SEHNR, CDR2 FQNEAQ (reference sequence). The CDR3 DNA is TGTGCCAGCAGCTCCCATCTACCGACCCAAGAGACCCAGTACTTC. It is translated as CASSSHLPTQETQYF. Drawing the rest from reference TRBV7-9 and TRBJ2-5, the complete variable domain is DTGVSQNPRHKITKRGQNVTFRCDPISEHNRLYWYRQTLGQGPEFLTYFQNEAQLEKSRLLSDRFSAERPKGSFSTLEIQRTEQGDSAMYLCASSSHLPTQETQYFGPGTRLLVL.

This clonotype has a count of ten or more. This sequence joins TRBV11-2 and TRBJ2-2; 11 bases are shared with TRBD1. The CDR3 totals 15 residues. Germline V gives CDR1 SGHAT, CDR2 FQNNGV. Trimming took 4 bases from V and 4 from J; bases not matched to a gene: 2. The chain's CDR3 is CASSWDRGSTGELFF. The CDR3 nucleotides are TGTGCCAGCAGCTGGGACAGGGGGAGCACCGGGGAGCTGTTTTTT.

The chain links TRBV6-5 to TRBJ1-1, with D uncertain. Trimming stripped 0 bases from V and 1 base from J, with 6 bases between. In germline, CDR1 is MNHEY, CDR2 SVGAGI. The CDR3 consists of 14 residues. CDR3 bases: TGTGCCAGCAGTTACTCGAGGACGAACACTGAAGCTTTCTTT. This sequence encodes CASSYSRTNTEAFF.

The chain is built from TRBV13 and TRBJ2-7; TRBD1 might be the D (6 bases). The CDR3 extends over 14 amino acids. The V and J ends lost 5 bases and 4 bases respectively, with 15 bases between them. The germline V gene encodes CDR1 PRHDT and CDR2 FYEKMQ (reference sequence). CDR3 in DNA: TGTGCCAGCAGCAAACCGGGACATAAATACGAGCAGTACTTC. Translation gives CASSKPGHKYEQYF.

The chain joins TRBV6-2 or TRBV6-3 to TRBJ2-7, with 10 bases that match TRBD2. V was pared by 8 bases and J by 1 base, with 2 bases of the junction left unmatched. Germline CDR1 and CDR2: MNHEY and SVGEGT. CDR3 size: 13 residues. This CDR3 reads CASQLAGSYEQYF. The CDR3 DNA sequence: TGTGCCAGCCAACTAGCGGGGTCCTACGAGCAGTACTTC.

This clonotype was seen ten or more times. The rearrangement uses TRBV24-1 and TRBJ2-4; a weak D match, TRBD2 (6 bases). The germline gives CDR1 KGHDR, CDR2 SFDVKD. V lost 5 bases to trimming and J lost 0 bases, with 10 bases between them. The length of the CDR3 is 15 residues. CDR3 sequence (DNA): TGTGCCACCAGTGCAGGGACTGTAGCCAAAAACATTCAGTACTTC. Translated, it gives CATSAGTVAKNIQYF.

The chain is built from TRBV29-1 and TRBJ1-1; D is undetermined. With 2 bases removed from V and 5 bases from J, the gap between germline ends came to 6 bases. Germline V gene lookup returns CDR1 SQVTM and CDR2 ANQGSEA. The CDR3 has 11 amino acids. In DNA, the CDR3 is TGCAGCGTTGAAAGAAATACTGAAGCTTTCTTT. This translates into CSVERNTEAFF.

The chain is built from TRBV28 and TRBJ1-5; D is uncertain. Germline V lookup: CDR1 MDHEN, CDR2 SYDVKM. V lost 6 bases and J 4 bases, leaving 19 bases between the germline ends. The CDR3 length is 16 residues. For the CDR3, the DNA is TGTGCCAGCAGCCCTCTCCGGGAGGTGGGAAATCAGCCCCAGCATTTT. As protein: CASSPLREVGNQPQHF. Based on the CDR3 plus reference TRBV28 and TRBJ1-5, the full variable domain is DVKVTQSSRYLVKRTGEKVFLECVQDMDHENMFWYRQDPGLGLRLIYFSYDVKMKEKGDIPEGYSVSREKKERFSLILESASTNQTSMYLCASSPLREVGNQPQHFGDGTRLSIL.

This clonotype appeared many times. J is TRBJ1-5 and V is TRBV4-1; D is unclear. Trimming took 5 bases from V and 1 from J, leaving 12 bases between them. The CDR3 spans 15 residues. Germline loops: CDR1 MGHRA, CDR2 YSYEKL. The CDR3 nucleotides are TGCGCCAGCAGCAATGGGCCAGGCAGCAATCAGCCCCAGCATTTT. Protein product: CASSNGPGSNQPQHF.

This clonotype was seen repeatedly, ten times or more. The chain is built from TRBV6-5 and TRBJ2-2; 8 bases map to TRBD1. This CDR3 has 16 residues. CDR1 and CDR2 from the germline V gene are MNHEY and SVGAGI. Losses at the gene ends were 0 bases for V and 4 bases for J; bases not matched to a gene: 4. The CDR3 spells CASSYSGTGSTGELFF. The DNA of the CDR3 is TGTGCCAGCAGTTACTCGGGGACAGGAAGCACCGGGGAGCTGTTTTTT.

This clonotype was seen repeatedly, ten times or more. The gene calls are TRBV12-3 or TRBV12-4 and TRBJ2-5; 8 bases are shared with TRBD1. This CDR3 is built from 15 residues. The junction had 10 bases not matched to a gene; V was cut back by 5 bases and J by 5 bases. CDR3 in DNA: TGTGCCAGCAGTCCCCCGACAGGGGTTCTGGAGACCCAGTACTTC. Its translation: CASSPPTGVLETQYF.

CDR3 coding DNA: TGTGCCAGCTCCCCAGCGGGAGCAGGGAACGAGCAGTACTTC. Its protein is CASSPAGAGNEQYF. This rearrangement joins TRBV6-1 to TRBJ2-7; 8 nucleotides agree with TRBD2. Trimming cost V 8 bases and J 5 bases; bases outside gene matches: 11. The CDR3 is 14 amino acids. Germline values: CDR1 MNHNS, CDR2 SASEGT.

This clonotype was counted ten times or more. The V and J genes are TRBV6-1 and TRBJ2-2, with D perhaps matching TRBD1 or TRBD2 (5 bases each). CDR1 is MNHNS, CDR2 SASEGT, per germline. The CDR3 consists of 14 residues. Trimming removed 1 base from V and 5 bases from J, with 8 bases in between. The CDR3 reads CASSEGWGTGELFF. CDR3 DNA sequence: TGTGCCAGCAGTGAAGGTTGGGGGACCGGGGAGCTGTTTTTT.

This clonotype has ten or more counts. The gene calls are TRBV7-2 and TRBJ1-3; no clear D gene. The CDR3 totals 15 residues. The germline CDR1 and CDR2 sequences are SGHTA and FQGNSA. Trimming pared 3 bases from V and 3 bases from J, leaving 12 bases between. In DNA form, the CDR3 reads TGTGCCAGCAGCTTCGGAGACAACTATGGAAACACCATATATTTT. This gives the protein CASSFGDNYGNTIYF.

The table lists this clonotype with many counts. The V and J genes are TRBV5-1 and TRBJ2-7; D unresolved. Trimming removed 0 bases at V and 6 bases at J, with 10 bases between. Germline V gene data show CDR1 as SGHRS and CDR2 as YFSETQ. The CDR3 sequence is 13 residues long. CDR3 sequence: CASSLVVGSEQYF. DNA of the CDR3: TGCGCCAGCAGCTTGGTTGTTGGTTCCGAGCAGTACTTC.

The genes are TRBV6-4 and TRBJ2-6; no clear D gene. Trimming removed 5 bases from V and 1 base from J, with 12 bases in between. Germline assignment: CDR1 MRHNA and CDR2 SNTAGT. This CDR3 comprises 16 residues. CDR3 in DNA: TGTGCCAGCAGTTTTTACGAGTTTTCTGGGGCCAACGTCCTGACTTTC. Residues: CASSFYEFSGANVLTF.

This clonotype was counted many times. This chain links TRBV7-6 with TRBJ2-2; TRBD1 or TRBD2 may be the D gene (7 bases each). CDR1 is SGHVS, CDR2 FNYEAQ, per germline. The CDR3 length is 17 residues. The V end lost 6 bases, the J end lost 5 bases, and 22 bases lay between the germline ends. CDR3 DNA sequence: TGTGCCAGCAGTTCGAGAGTCAGACAGGGAGGGACCGGGGAGCTGTTTTTT. Translation: CASSSRVRQGGTGELFF. Based on the CDR3 plus reference TRBV7-6 and TRBJ2-2, the full variable domain is GAGVSQSPRYKVTKRGQDVALRCDPISGHVSLYWYRQALGQGPEFLTYFNYEAQQDKSGLPNDRFSAERPEGSISTLTIQRTEQRDSAMYRCASSSRVRQGGTGELFFGEGSRLTVL.

There are a few counts of this clonotype. This chain links TRBV6-2 or TRBV6-3 with TRBJ1-1; TRBD1 might be the D (5 bases). V was trimmed by 8 bases and J by 4 bases, leaving 14 bases between them. The length of the CDR3 is 13 residues. CDR1 MNHEY and CDR2 SVGEGT come from the germline V gene. The CDR3 is CASQAGRATEAFF. In DNA form, the CDR3 reads TGTGCCAGCCAGGCAGGGAGGGCCACTGAAGCTTTCTTT.

The table lists this clonotype with many counts. V usage is TRBV7-3 and J usage is TRBJ1-1; D remains ambiguous. Between the trimmed V and J ends, which lost 5 bases and 4 bases, there was a span of 11 bases. This CDR3 has 13 residues. Germline assignment: CDR1 SGHTA and CDR2 FQGTGA. CDR3 amino acids: CASSDPSGTEAFF. The CDR3 coding sequence is TGTGCCAGCAGCGACCCGTCGGGCACTGAAGCTTTCTTT.

This clonotype was observed at least ten times. This chain joins TRBV13 and TRBJ2-5; 7 bases line up with TRBD2. V lost 4 bases and J lost 4; bases outside the gene matches: 15. Looked up from germline, CDR1 is PRHDT and CDR2 is FYEKMQ (reference sequence). This CDR3 comprises 17 residues. CDR3: CASSSRARGGSRETQYF. CDR3 DNA: TGTGCCAGCAGCTCTCGGGCCCGGGGAGGGAGTAGAGAGACCCAGTACTTC. Based on the CDR3 plus reference TRBV13 and TRBJ2-5, the full variable domain is AAGVIQSPRHLIKEKRETATLKCYPIPRHDTVYWYQQGPGQDPQFLISFYEKMQSDKGSIPDRFSAQQFSDYHSELNMSSLELGDSALYFCASSSRARGGSRETQYFGPGTRLLVL.

The chain joins TRBV5-1 to TRBJ1-1; the D is unclear. V was cut by 0 bases and J by 6 bases, with 6 bases left in between. Per germline, CDR1 SGHRS and CDR2 YFSETQ. The CDR3 has 12 amino acids. This CDR3 reads CASSLERPEAFF. The CDR3 DNA reads TGCGCCAGCAGCTTGGAACGGCCTGAAGCTTTCTTT.